The entry that follows covers one T cell receptor beta chain sequence. Its antigen has not been determined. The input lacks base qualities; no much larger clone sits a single base away. The data originate from a study of T cells in Graves' hyperthyroidism and ophthalmopathy (dated by TCRdb to the late 2010s). General notes on the study: Peripheral blood was collected at initial diagnosis, before any treatment. To identify distinguishing TCR V-J signatures, a discovery cohort of around 100 patients was used, comprising 43 with Graves' ophthalmopathy and roughly 60 with stable Graves' hyperthyroidism. Prospective prediction of ophthalmopathy was tested in an independent validation cohort consisting of 18 hyperthyroidism patients and some 17 patients who later progressed to ophthalmopathy. The approximately 98 discovery patients were randomly divided into training and test sets at a 7:3 ratio. Thyroid tissue and blood T-cell repertoires from six Graves' hyperthyroidism patients were also compared in the study. Following sampling, methimazole starting at 30 mg daily was given to hyperthyroidism patients, and high-dose intravenous methylprednisolone was given to ophthalmopathy patients. The paper describes TCR Vbeta CDR3 sequencing of about 140 peripheral blood samples, made up of 43 ophthalmopathy patients, 70 to 80 hyperthyroidism patients and some 17 progressor patients.

Study-level results and caveats: Most expanded thyroid clonotypes (frequency above 0.001) were also found in blood, which suggests that blood repertoires may mirror thyroid immune responses. In validation, the model predicted progression to ophthalmopathy with roughly 70% sensitivity and approximately 74% specificity, a median of 6.5 months before onset. No statistical method was used to set the sample size in advance, and investigators knew the group allocation. In cross-validation, a model built on a 13 V-J signature told ophthalmopathy apart from stable hyperthyroidism with 87.88% sensitivity and around 84% specificity, and in testing the same model reached 80%/75%.

Ophthalmopathy patients had moderately to severely active disease, Clinical Activity Score of at least 3, NOSPECS grade of at least 4, and duration under 3 months. Exclusion was applied to patients with uncontrolled infections, other autoimmune diseases, pregnancy or lactation. Diagnoses relied on clinical symptoms, serum thyroxine and TRAb, thyroid ultrasound and orbital computed tomography. PBMCs were isolated from approximately 10 ml of fresh peripheral blood by Ficoll-Paque density gradient centrifugation. Total RNA was extracted with Trizol reagent, and quality was checked on an Agilent 2100 Bioanalyzer. The TCR beta CDR3 regions were amplified from RNA transcripts. The first round of RT-PCR for the TCR CDR3 was performed with the HTBI primer set and the Qiagen OneStep RT-PCR kit. The libraries were constructed in a second round of multiplex PCR and then size-selected and purified. Libraries were sequenced paired-end with 100 bp reads on an Illumina HiSeq2000. As for the original processing: Raw data were processed with SOAPnuke, discarding reads with adapters, uncalled bases, mean Phred below 15, or no exact constant-primer or identifier match. High-quality paired reads were merged using COPE v1.2.5, and each unique nucleotide sequence was defined as a clonotype. Clonotypes were aligned to IMGT TRBV, TRBD and TRBJ reference segments using MiTCR v1.1. Only V-J combinations with frequency above 0.0001, covering about 99% of repertoires, were analysed. A TCS score was defined as the ratio of F50 (clonal expansion) to E x V (chaos), with BLOSUM62-based TCRdist applied between CDR3 peptides within each V-J. Welch's t-statistics and random forest reduced around 520 V-J features to around 14, which were used in a naive Bayes classifier (R e1071). TCRdb reworked the public reads: Q25 trimming with fastp, MiXCR clone assembly, productive beta chains retained. Here each entry gathers all rows of one CDR3 protein and keeps the most common genes and DNA. The V and J calls and clone size are TCRdb's, not the authors'. The sample records hundreds of thousands of distinct CDR3 sequences, under 15% of which are singletons. The ten most abundant clones make up 13% of the sample.

Reading from cysteine to phenylalanine, the CDR3 counts 17 amino acids. The kept DNA is CDR3 alone, 51 bases in frame from the first base. Per the germline V gene (reference sequence), LNHNV is the CDR1 and YYDKDF is the CDR2. Relative to germline, V is missing 3 bases and J is missing 1 base, with 11 bases of the junction outside any gene match. This TCR was recovered from a man aged 18 to 29 with Graves' ophthalmopathy. This receptor chain uses TRBV15 and TRBJ1-1; TRBD1 fits 7 bases in the junction. Material for sequencing was blood. CDR3 region: CATSRARDSLRNTEAFF. The bases read TGTGCCACCAGCAGGGCCCGGGACAGCCTTAGGAACACTGAAGCTTTCTTT. With the portions outside the CDR3 filled from the reference TRBV15 and TRBJ1-1 genes, the complete variable region becomes DAMVIQNPRYQVTQFGKPVTLSCSQTLNHNVMYWYQQKSSQAPKLLFHYYDKDFNNEADTPDNFQSRRPNTSFCFLDIRSPGLGDTAMYLCATSRARDSLRNTEAFFGQGTRLTVV.